A single TCR beta chain is shown here with its context. This clonotype was picked up many times. Its target antigen remains unknown. The record has no base qualities; no much larger clone is one base away. This sample stems from a study of T cells in Graves' hyperthyroidism and ophthalmopathy (dated by TCRdb to about 2019). In the study overall: Peripheral blood samples were taken at the time of initial diagnosis, prior to any treatment. The study also compared thyroid tissue and blood T-cell repertoires from a handful of Graves' hyperthyroidism patients. TCR Vbeta CDR3 sequencing of 140 or so peripheral blood samples (under 45 ophthalmopathy, around 80 hyperthyroidism and some 17 progressor patients) is reported in the paper. A discovery cohort of roughly 100 patients, 43 with Graves' ophthalmopathy and more than 55 with stable Graves' hyperthyroidism, was used to find distinguishing TCR V-J signatures. Once sampling was done, hyperthyroidism patients were given methimazole at a starting dose of 30 mg daily, whereas ophthalmopathy patients were given high-dose intravenous methylprednisolone. The 75 to 100 discovery patients were randomly split 7:3 into training and test sets. An independent validation cohort of around 19 hyperthyroidism patients and more than 15 patients who later progressed to ophthalmopathy tested prospective prediction of ophthalmopathy. What the authors observed across the whole study: Most expanded thyroid clonotypes (frequency above 0.001) were also detected in blood, suggesting blood repertoires may reflect thyroid immune responses. Ophthalmopathy was separated from stable hyperthyroidism by a 13 V-J signature model, with about 88% sensitivity and roughly 81% specificity obtained in cross-validation and 80%/75% obtained in testing. In validation, progression to ophthalmopathy was predicted by the model with 70.59% sensitivity and 72.22% specificity, a median of about 6.4 months before onset. No statistical method was used to fix the sample size in advance, and group allocation was not hidden from the investigators.

Graves' hyperthyroidism was defined as stable when no progression to ophthalmopathy occurred over 18 months of follow-up. The hyperthyroidism patients were between 18 and 65 years old and newly diagnosed, with a disease duration of less than 2 months. Exclusion was applied to patients with uncontrolled infections, other autoimmune diseases, pregnancy or lactation. Clinical symptoms, serum thyroxine and TRAb, thyroid ultrasound, and orbital computed tomography formed the basis for the diagnoses. Ficoll-Paque density gradient centrifugation was used to isolate PBMCs from under 11 ml of fresh peripheral blood. Trizol reagent was used to extract total RNA, and RNA quality was then checked on an Agilent 2100 Bioanalyzer. Amplification of TCR beta CDR3 regions was carried out from RNA transcripts. For the first round of RT-PCR on the TCR CDR3, the HTBI primer set was used together with the Qiagen OneStep RT-PCR kit. A second multiplex PCR round built the libraries, followed by size selection and purification. Sequencing of the libraries was done on an Illumina HiSeq2000 using paired-end 100 bp reads. As for the original processing: Raw data were processed with SOAPnuke, discarding reads with adapters, uncalled bases, mean Phred below 15, or no exact constant-primer or identifier match. High-quality paired reads were merged using COPE v1.2.5, and each unique nucleotide sequence was defined as a clonotype. MiTCR v1.1 was used to align clonotypes to the IMGT TRBV, TRBD and TRBJ reference segments. Only V-J combinations with frequency above 0.0001, covering 99% to 99.2% of repertoires, were analysed. The TCS score was defined as the ratio of F50 (clonal expansion) to E x V (chaos), calculated using BLOSUM62-based TCRdist between CDR3 peptides within each V-J. Welch's t-statistics and random forest reduced some 510 V-J features to about 12, which were used in a naive Bayes classifier (R e1071). In-frame beta chains were kept once TCRdb had trimmed the public reads at Q25 with fastp and called clones with MiXCR. Rows with one shared CDR3 protein collapse into an entry with the most common genes and DNA. TCRdb, not the original authors, processed these V and J calls. This sample is represented by approximately 220,000 distinct CDR3 sequences; approximately 20% of them were singletons. The ten top clones hold around 43% of the sample.

This TCR came from a man aged 40-55 years with Graves' hyperthyroidism. Sequencing was done on a sample of blood.

Here is the DNA: TGTGCCAGCAGTTTTGAACACACCGGGGAGCTGTTTTTT. This is translated as CASSFEHTGELFF. The chain is made from TRBV27 and TRBJ2-2; the D gene is not confidently resolved. V was cut back by 3 bases and J by 3 bases, leaving a gap of 5 bases between them. The CDR3 runs 13 residues from the cysteine to the phenylalanine. The entry retains the CDR3 DNA only, 39 bases that are in frame from base 1. CDR1 and CDR2 are drawn from the germline V gene (reference sequence): MNHEY, SMNVEV.